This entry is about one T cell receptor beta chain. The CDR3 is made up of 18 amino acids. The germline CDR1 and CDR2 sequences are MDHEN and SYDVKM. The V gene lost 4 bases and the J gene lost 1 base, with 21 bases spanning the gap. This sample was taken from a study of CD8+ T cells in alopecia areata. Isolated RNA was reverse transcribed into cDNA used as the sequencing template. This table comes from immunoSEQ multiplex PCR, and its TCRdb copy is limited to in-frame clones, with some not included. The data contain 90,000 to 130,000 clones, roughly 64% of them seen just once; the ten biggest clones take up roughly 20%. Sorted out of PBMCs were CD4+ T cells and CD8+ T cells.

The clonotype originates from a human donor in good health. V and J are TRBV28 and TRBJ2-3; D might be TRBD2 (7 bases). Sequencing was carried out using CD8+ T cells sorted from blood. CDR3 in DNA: TGTGCCAGCAGTTCCCTCGGGGACGCGGGGGCCCGCACAGATACGCAGTATTTT. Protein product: CASSSLGDAGARTDTQYF.